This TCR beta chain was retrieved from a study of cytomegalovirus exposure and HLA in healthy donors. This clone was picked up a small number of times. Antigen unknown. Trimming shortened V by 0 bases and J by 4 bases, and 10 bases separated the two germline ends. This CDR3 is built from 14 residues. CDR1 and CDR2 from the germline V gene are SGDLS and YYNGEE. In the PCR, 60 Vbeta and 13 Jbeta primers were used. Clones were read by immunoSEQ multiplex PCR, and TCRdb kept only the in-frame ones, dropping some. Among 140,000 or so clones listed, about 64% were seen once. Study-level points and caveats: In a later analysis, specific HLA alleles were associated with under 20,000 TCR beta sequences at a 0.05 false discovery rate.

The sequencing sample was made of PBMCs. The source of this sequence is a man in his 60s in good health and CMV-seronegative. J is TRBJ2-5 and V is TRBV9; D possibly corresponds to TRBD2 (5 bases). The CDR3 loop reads CASSVDVARETQYF. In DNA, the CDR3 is TGTGCCAGCAGCGTAGACGTAGCGAGAGAGACCCAGTACTTC. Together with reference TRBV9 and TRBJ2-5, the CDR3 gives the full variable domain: DSGVTQTPKHLITATGQRVTLRCSPRSGDLSVYWYQQSLDQGLQFLIQYYNGEERAKGNILERFSAQQFPDLHSELNLSSLELGDSALYFCASSVDVARETQYFGPGTRLLVL.